The 23 T cell receptor beta chains reported below all come from one sample, sequenced in a study of post-analysis software for immune sequencing data. Notes on the study in general: TRBV segments more frequent in patients than in controls numbered five and included TRBV5-6, TRBV5-1 and TRBV20-1.

For these TCRs, the target antigens are not known. The library was made from cDNA and included unique molecular identifiers. TCRdb itself ran the PCR reads through MiXCR, one entry per CDR3 protein. The table includes 750,000 to 950,000 distinct CDR3 sequences, around 53% detected once. Sequenced: blood. The receptors originated from a girl aged 5-17 years with multiple sclerosis.

This clonotype was seen a few times. The chain carries TRBV29-1 and TRBJ2-7, with D uncertain. Trimming took off 1 base at V and 3 bases at J, with 10 bases between the two ends. The CDR3 length is 13 residues. CDR1 and CDR2 (germline): SQVTM, ANQGSEA. Written as DNA, the CDR3 is TGCAGCGTTGAAGTCCCAGCCGACTACGAGCAGTACTTC. Its protein product is CSVEVPADYEQYF.

The V gene is TRBV29-1, the J gene TRBJ1-4; D perhaps matches TRBD1 (5 bases). The V end lost 5 bases, the J end lost 8 bases, and 15 bases lay between the germline ends. The CDR3 totals 13 residues. Germline CDR1 and CDR2: SQVTM and ANQGSEA. CDR3 sequence reads: CSVTGDGREKLFF. The DNA for the CDR3 is TGCAGCGTTACTGGGGACGGAAGAGAAAAACTGTTTTTT.

The chain employs TRBV5-1 and TRBJ2-1; D might be TRBD1 or TRBD2, each matching 5 bases. The CDR3 is made up of 16 amino acids. With 4 bases removed from V and 6 bases from J, the gap between germline ends came to 20 bases. CDR1 and CDR2 (germline): SGHRS, YFSETQ. The CDR3 nucleotides read TGCGCCAGCAGCCCGGGGTTGGGGGTTTCGGTCAATGAGCAGTTCTTC. This codes for CASSPGLGVSVNEQFF.

This clonotype was detected only a few times. Written as DNA, the CDR3 is TGCAGCGTTGGGCCCTTAGCTAGCGGGAAATACGAGCAGTACTTC. Its protein is CSVGPLASGKYEQYF. The chain has TRBV29-1 and TRBJ2-5; 9 nucleotides line up with TRBD2. The last part of the DNA fits TRBJ2-7 better; the J call may be wrong. Germline assignment: CDR1 SQVTM and CDR2 ANQGSEA. The CDR3 covers 15 residues.

This clonotype was seen many times. The rearrangement joins TRBV6-2 or TRBV6-3 to TRBJ2-3; 9 nucleotides agree with TRBD1. The germline gives CDR1 MNHEY, CDR2 SVGEGT. V lost 1 base, J lost 1 base, and 3 bases stayed unmatched. The CDR3 is 16 residues long. Here the CDR3 reads CASSYFRDRGTDTQYF. The DNA of the CDR3 is TGTGCCAGCAGTTACTTCCGGGACAGGGGCACAGATACGCAGTATTTT.

This clonotype was detected a few times. V gene TRBV6-6 combines with J gene TRBJ2-7; TRBD2 might be the D (6 bases). Trimming took 0 bases from V and 1 from J, leaving 10 bases between them. This CDR3 has 15 amino acids. Germline V gene data show CDR1 as MNHNY and CDR2 as SVGAGI (reference sequence). The CDR3 DNA is TGTGCCAGCAGTTACTCGACACGGGGGTCCTACGAGCAGTACTTC. It encodes CASSYSTRGSYEQYF.

This clonotype was observed once. This chain uses TRBV20-1 with TRBJ2-7; D unresolved. V gave up 3 bases and J gave up 3 bases, with 15 bases separating them. The CDR3 loop spans 14 amino acids. Germline assignment: CDR1 DFQATT and CDR2 SNEGSKA (reference sequence). The CDR3 spells CSASLGGGDYEQYF. CDR3 nucleotide sequence: TGCAGTGCTAGCCTCGGCGGCGGAGACTACGAGCAGTACTTC.

The chain couples TRBV9 to TRBJ2-7; the match to TRBD2 covers 7 bases. Germline V gives CDR1 SGDLS, CDR2 YYNGEE. Unmatched junction bases numbered 3, after V lost 0 bases and J lost 3 bases. The CDR3 consists of 14 residues. The CDR3 DNA reads TGTGCCAGCAGCGTAGCAGCGGGGCTCTACGAGCAGTACTTC. This codes for CASSVAAGLYEQYF.

This clonotype turned up a few times. The chain employs TRBV6-1 and TRBJ2-1; D remains unclear. Germline CDR1 and CDR2: MNHNS and SASEGT. The ends were cut back, 5 bases at V and 3 bases at J, with 17 bases in the middle. The CDR3 sequence is 16 residues long. DNA for the CDR3: TGTGCCAGCAGTCAACCGCCTGACAAATTCTACAATGAGCAGTTCTTC. Translated: CASSQPPDKFYNEQFF.

The chain joins TRBV2 to TRBJ2-7, with 9 bases identical to TRBD2. The CDR3 is 16 residues long. Per germline, CDR1 SNHLY and CDR2 FYNNEI. The junction had 8 bases not matched to a gene; V was cut back by 2 bases and J by 3 bases. The CDR3 DNA follows: TGTGCCAGCAGTGAATTTAGCGGGAGTCTGGGCTACGAGCAGTACTTC. It translates to CASSEFSGSLGYEQYF.

The V call is TRBV6-5, the J call TRBJ2-7, with D perhaps matching TRBD1 (6 bases). V lost 3 bases, J lost 6 bases, and 12 bases lay in between. The CDR3 sequence is 13 residues long. Germline-derived CDR1 and CDR2 are MNHEY and SVGAGI. The CDR3 DNA follows: TGTGCCAGCAGTTATTCTAGGGGGTCCGAGCAGTACTTC. It is translated as CASSYSRGSEQYF.

This clonotype was counted only a few times. The V gene is TRBV20-1, the J gene TRBJ2-3, with D tentatively TRBD1 (6 bases). This CDR3 comprises 13 residues. V lost 4 bases and J lost 4, with 12 bases in between. Germline values: CDR1 DFQATT, CDR2 SNEGSKA (reference sequence). The CDR3, as DNA: TGCAGTGCTACGCAGGGGCACTCAGATACGCAGTATTTT. Protein sequence: CSATQGHSDTQYF.

This chain links TRBV20-1 with TRBJ1-2; D ambiguous. The CDR3 runs 10 residues. V was clipped by 4 bases and J by 7 bases, with 7 bases between them. Germline CDR1 is DFQATT and CDR2 is SNEGSKA (reference sequence). The CDR3 DNA sequence: TGCAGTGCTACGGAGGGTGGCTACACCTTC. It specifies CSATEGGYTF.

This clonotype was detected a few times. This sequence joins TRBV3-1 and TRBJ2-5, with TRBD2 matching 7 bases. In germline, CDR1 is LGHDT, CDR2 YNNKEL (reference sequence). The V segment lost 5 bases and the J segment 1 base; nucleotides outside the gene matches: 10. The CDR3 runs to 16 residues. CDR3 bases: TGTGCCAGCAGCAACATCCAGCGGGGTGGCCAAGAGACCCAGTACTTC. It yields the protein CASSNIQRGGQETQYF.

This chain uses TRBV6-5 with TRBJ2-3, with 8 bases that match TRBD2. Germline CDR1 reads MNHEY; CDR2 reads SVGAGI. V gave up 2 bases and J gave up 2 bases; unmatched junction bases: 3. This CDR3 is built from 15 residues. The CDR3 reads CASSYERGITDTQYF. DNA for the CDR3: TGTGCCAGCAGTTACGAGCGGGGGATCACAGATACGCAGTATTTT.

As to this clonotype: An end of the junction differs from the germline gene, which may be a read error. The rearrangement uses TRBV29-1 and TRBJ2-5; perhaps D is TRBD1 or TRBD2 (5 bases each). Germline lookup yields CDR1 SQVTM and CDR2 ANQGSEA. The CDR3 runs 14 residues. DNA for the CDR3: TGTAGCGTTGCTGTTGGGGGACCCCAAGAGACCCAGTACTTC. This encodes CSVAVGGPQETQYF.

The CDR3 DNA is TGTGCCAGCAGACGCGGGACAGGGGCCCCTCAGCCCCAGCATTTT. Translation gives CASRRGTGAPQPQHF. The chain has TRBV6-2 or TRBV6-3 and TRBJ1-5, with TRBD1 matching 10 bases. With 6 bases clipped from V and 6 bases from J, the junction kept 8 bases outside the gene matches. The CDR3 covers 15 residues. Germline V gene data show CDR1 as MNHEY and CDR2 as SVGEGT.

The rearrangement uses TRBV7-9 and TRBJ2-3; the D gene is possibly TRBD1 (6 bases). The V end was cut by 4 bases, the J end by 2 bases, with 16 bases between. This CDR3 region has 16 residues. Germline-derived CDR1 and CDR2 are SEHNR and FQNEAQ (reference sequence). CDR3 bases: TGTGCCAGCAGCTCCGGACAGATCGTCCCCACAGATACGCAGTATTTT. It encodes CASSSGQIVPTDTQYF.

V gene TRBV12-3 or TRBV12-4 combines with J gene TRBJ2-5; D is uncertain. The CDR3 contains 16 residues. V lost 0 bases and J 2 bases, leaving 13 bases between the germline ends. For the CDR3, the DNA is TGTGCCAGCAGTTTAGCCGCCGACTTAGTTCAAGAGACCCAGTACTTC. Its protein product is CASSLAADLVQETQYF.

The chain's CDR3 is CASSWGLAAGSEQFF. The DNA for the CDR3 is TGTGCCAGCAGCTGGGGACTAGCGGCAGGAAGTGAGCAGTTCTTC. This chain joins TRBV5-6 and TRBJ2-1; TRBD2 matches at 11 bases. Looked up from germline, CDR1 is SGHDT and CDR2 is YYEEEE. This CDR3 contains 15 residues. V was pared by 3 bases and J by 9 bases, with 8 bases of the junction left unmatched.

The chain has TRBV7-8 and TRBJ1-2, with 9 bases matching TRBD1. This CDR3 has 14 residues. Germline assignment: CDR1 SGHVS and CDR2 FQNEAQ. J was trimmed by 8 bases and V by 5 bases; bases with no gene match: 9. This CDR3 is CASSRLQGARGYTF. The CDR3 DNA is TGTGCCAGCAGCCGATTACAGGGGGCGAGAGGCTACACCTTC.

The chain couples TRBV20-1 to TRBJ2-1; 11 nucleotides align to TRBD2. V dropped 2 bases and J dropped 3; count of bases not matched to a gene: 6. The CDR3 spans 16 residues. Germline loops: CDR1 DFQATT, CDR2 SNEGSKA (reference sequence). CDR3 sequence reads: CSARILAGEFYNEQFF. The CDR3 DNA reads as TGCAGTGCTAGAATACTAGCGGGAGAGTTCTACAATGAGCAGTTCTTC.

This clonotype was seen more than once but under ten times. The rearrangement uses TRBV20-1 and TRBJ2-5; D may match TRBD1 or TRBD2 (7 bases each). The CDR3 runs to 17 residues. The V end lost 1 base, the J end lost 4 bases, and 22 bases lay between the germline ends. In germline, CDR1 is DFQATT, CDR2 SNEGSKA (reference sequence). Written as DNA, the CDR3 is TGCAGTGCTAGAGCACAGGGGAGGACCGGCGGGGGAGAGACCCAGTACTTC. Amino acid sequence: CSARAQGRTGGGETQYF.